This entry lists 11 T cell receptor beta chains sequenced from one sample in a study of blood T cell repertoires in COVID-19. Generated by immunoSEQ multiplex PCR, the TCRdb table keeps only in-frame clones and is missing some. The table shows 350,000 to 400,000 clones, with 75% to 90% occurring only once. Sequenced material: peripheral blood. The receptors here all came from a woman aged 55-70 years with COVID-19, enrolled during active disease.

The chain carries TRBV30 and TRBJ1-1, with TRBD1 matching 7 bases. This CDR3 region has 13 residues. Germline CDR1 is GTSNPN and CDR2 is SVGIG (reference sequence). Losses at the gene ends were 8 bases for V and 6 bases for J; bases not matched to a gene: 12. Written as DNA, the CDR3 is TGTGCCAAAAGACAGGGCTTTTCAGCTGAAGCTTTCTTT. Protein: CAKRQGFSAEAFF.

The chain links TRBV5-1 to TRBJ1-4, with D hard to call. This CDR3 contains 17 residues. Germline assignment: CDR1 SGHRS and CDR2 YFSETQ. The germline V and J ends were trimmed by 4 bases and 1 base, with 17 bases remaining between them. The CDR3 here is CASSIYGNSGTNEKLFF. DNA for the CDR3: TGCGCCAGCAGCATATACGGGAATTCAGGAACTAATGAAAAACTGTTTTTT. Together with reference TRBV5-1 and TRBJ1-4, the CDR3 gives the full variable domain: KAGVTQTPRYLIKTRGQQVTLSCSPISGHRSVSWYQQTPGQGLQFLFEYFSETQRNKGNFPGRFSGRQFSNSRSEMNVSTLELGDSALYLCASSIYGNSGTNEKLFFGSGTQLSVL.

The V and J genes are TRBV28 and TRBJ2-7; 9 bases are shared with TRBD1. The CDR3 consists of 14 residues. J was trimmed by 5 bases and V by 7 bases; bases with no gene match: 9. Germline-derived CDR1 and CDR2 are MDHEN and SYDVKM. CDR3 in DNA: TGTGCCAGCAAACTCACAGGGGGCGCAGACGAGCAGTACTTC. It codes for CASKLTGGADEQYF.

This rearrangement joins TRBV6-2 or TRBV6-3 to TRBJ2-3; TRBD2 matches at 14 bases. CDR3 length: 17 residues. Germline V lookup: CDR1 MNHEY, CDR2 SVGEGT. V lost 6 bases, J lost 5 bases, and 10 bases stayed unmatched. The CDR3 region has the DNA TGTGCCAGCAGCCCCGGGACTAGCGGGGGCGGTATAGATACGCAGTATTTT. Translating gives CASSPGTSGGGIDTQYF.

The table lists this clone with a few counts. J is TRBJ1-5 and V is TRBV19, with D tentatively TRBD1 (6 bases). V was trimmed by 5 bases and J by 1 base, leaving 18 bases between them. This CDR3 comprises 17 residues. In germline, CDR1 is LNHDA, CDR2 SQIVND (reference sequence). CDR3 nucleotide sequence: TGTGCCAGTAGTTCCCCCGGCGGGGGCTGGAGCAATCAGCCCCAGCATTTT. Encoded protein: CASSSPGGGWSNQPQHF.

The chain uses TRBV15 and TRBJ1-1, with D perhaps matching TRBD1 (6 bases). The CDR3 is 15 residues long. The V gene's germline CDR1 is LNHNV and CDR2 YYDKDF (reference sequence). Trimming pared 1 base from V and 7 bases from J, leaving 16 bases between. The CDR3 DNA is TGTGCCACCAGCAGAGCCCCGACAGGAGAGATTGAAGCTTTCTTT. Amino acids: CATSRAPTGEIEAFF.

This chain joins TRBV5-1 and TRBJ1-1, with D possibly TRBD1 on 5 matching bases. Germline assignment: CDR1 SGHRS and CDR2 YFSETQ. V lost 0 bases and J lost 4, with 16 bases in between. The CDR3 totals 16 residues. The CDR3 spells CASSLDGGFWGTEAFF. In DNA, the CDR3 is TGCGCCAGCAGCTTGGATGGGGGGTTTTGGGGCACTGAAGCTTTCTTT.

V gene TRBV9 combines with J gene TRBJ2-3; TRBD1 is a possible D gene (7 bases). The V end was cut by 0 bases, the J end by 3 bases, with 17 bases between. CDR3 length equals 17 residues. CDR1 and CDR2 from the germline V gene are SGDLS and YYNGEE. The CDR3 nucleotides read TGTGCCAGCAGCGTAGGGCGGAGGGGGCTAGCAACAGATACGCAGTATTTT. This gives the protein CASSVGRRGLATDTQYF.

The CDR3 DNA reads TGCGCCAGCAGCCAAGATGTTAGGGGACAGGAGCTAAGCTACACCTTC. This translates into CASSQDVRGQELSYTF. The chain is built from TRBV4-3 and TRBJ1-2; 8 positions agree with TRBD1. The CDR3 is 16 amino acids. Germline assignment: CDR1 LGHNA and CDR2 YSLEER. V was clipped by 0 bases and J by 9 bases; unmatched bases: 12.

The chain links TRBV2 to TRBJ1-1; 11 bases map to TRBD1. CDR1 SNHLY and CDR2 FYNNEI come from the germline V gene. The CDR3 sequence is 12 residues long. V was pared by 10 bases and J by 6 bases, with 4 bases of the junction left unmatched. CDR3 in DNA: TGTGCCACTGGACAGGGGGCGTCTGAAGCTTTCTTT. Translation gives CATGQGASEAFF.

The chain is built from TRBV9 and TRBJ2-7, with TRBD2 identical over 8 bases. The CDR3 is made up of 17 amino acids. The trim removed 6 bases at V and 0 bases at J, leaving 14 bases unmatched. Germline V gene lookup returns CDR1 SGDLS and CDR2 YYNGEE. In nucleotides, the CDR3 is TGTGCCAGCAAACAACTTAAACTAGCGGTGAGCTCCTACGAGCAGTACTTC. It specifies CASKQLKLAVSSYEQYF. Variable domain in full (rest from reference TRBV9 and TRBJ2-7): DSGVTQTPKHLITATGQRVTLRCSPRSGDLSVYWYQQSLDQGLQFLIQYYNGEERAKGNILERFSAQQFPDLHSELNLSSLELGDSALYFCASKQLKLAVSSYEQYFGPGTRLTVT.